Presented here are 20 T cell receptor beta chains from one specimen sequenced in a study of yellow fever vaccine responses in identical twins. In TCRdb, the RT-PCR reads were re-called with MiXCR into one record per CDR3 protein. The table shows 30,000 to 40,000 distinct CDR3 sequences, with roughly three fifths occurring only once. Sequenced material: T cells from blood (PBMCs), unsorted or a sorted subset (not recorded which), taken before or after yellow fever vaccination (not recorded which). The receptors were sampled from a woman aged 18-29 years who received the yellow fever vaccine.

This clonotype was picked up a small number of times. This chain uses TRBV28 with TRBJ1-6, with D unclear. The CDR3 spans 15 residues. V lost 7 bases to trimming and J lost 7 bases, with 17 bases between them. Germline V gives CDR1 MDHEN, CDR2 SYDVKM. The CDR3 sequence is CASIQRNIRNSPLHF. CDR3 in DNA: TGTGCCAGCATCCAGAGGAACATTCGGAATTCACCCCTCCACTTT. Together with reference TRBV28 and TRBJ1-6, the CDR3 gives the full variable domain: DVKVTQSSRYLVKRTGEKVFLECVQDMDHENMFWYRQDPGLGLRLIYFSYDVKMKEKGDIPEGYSVSREKKERFSLILESASTNQTSMYLCASIQRNIRNSPLHFGNGTRLTVT.

The V and J genes are TRBV7-9 and TRBJ2-3, with 7 bases matching TRBD1. The CDR3 covers 14 residues. V lost 8 bases to trimming and J lost 1 base; unmatched junction nucleotides: 6. Per germline, CDR1 SEHNR and CDR2 FQNEAQ (reference sequence). The CDR3 DNA reads TGTGCCAGCCAAGGGGGCGCGGGCACAGATACGCAGTATTTT. Translation gives CASQGGAGTDTQYF. Full variable domain (outside the CDR3, taken from reference TRBV7-9 and TRBJ2-3): DTGVSQNPRHKITKRGQNVTFRCDPISEHNRLYWYRQTLGQGPEFLTYFQNEAQLEKSRLLSDRFSAERPKGSFSTLEIQRTEQGDSAMYLCASQGGAGTDTQYFGPGTRLTVL.

V is TRBV18 and J is TRBJ2-7; no reliable D call. This CDR3 region has 15 residues. Trimming removed 3 bases from V and 5 bases from J, with 17 bases in between. Germline CDR1 and CDR2: KGHSH and LQKENI. As DNA, the CDR3 is TGTGCCAGCTCACCGCTTTTTCGGGCCGACGACGAGCAGTACTTC. Its protein product is CASSPLFRADDEQYF.

This chain joins TRBV7-6 and TRBJ2-3; TRBD2 matches 8 bases. The CDR3 is 15 residues long. CDR1 is SGHVS, CDR2 FNYEAQ, per germline. V lost 5 bases and J lost 0; bases outside the gene matches: 4. CDR3 DNA sequence: TGTGCCAGCAGCAAACTAGCGGTCAGCACAGATACGCAGTATTTT. This gives the protein CASSKLAVSTDTQYF.

Points on this clonotype: Relative to the germline gene, one junction end is altered; a read error may explain this. This chain joins TRBV15 and TRBJ2-6, with D perhaps being TRBD1 or TRBD2 (5 bases each). CDR1 and CDR2 from the germline V gene are LNHNV and YYDKDF (reference sequence). The CDR3 is 15 amino acids. The CDR3 DNA reads as TGTGCCACCAGAGCAGGGAGCTCTGGGGCCAACATCCTGACTTTC. Translation: CATRAGSSGANILTF.

This clonotype showed up just a few times. The chain recombines TRBV11-1 with TRBJ2-1, with 8 nucleotides matching TRBD2. The length of the CDR3 is 19 residues. CDR1 SGHAT and CDR2 FQDESV come from the germline V gene (reference sequence). V shed 4 bases and J 3 bases; nucleotides not matched to a gene: 17. The DNA of the CDR3 is TGTGCCAGCAGCTCCCCAAAATATAAGCGGGGGTGCTACTACAATGAGCAGTTCTTC. Translated, it gives CASSSPKYKRGCYYNEQFF.

This clonotype has more than one count but fewer than ten. The chain couples TRBV24-1 to TRBJ1-1; D is perhaps TRBD1 (5 bases). Germline V CDR1 and CDR2: KGHDR, SFDVKD. V was pared by 5 bases and J by 4 bases, with 7 bases between. This CDR3 has 12 amino acids. The CDR3 DNA sequence: TGTGCCACCAGTGTGGGACCCACTGAAGCTTTCTTT. This codes for CATSVGPTEAFF.

This chain links TRBV20-1 with TRBJ1-1; no clear D gene. The V end was cut by 6 bases, the J end by 8 bases, with 16 bases between. Germline CDR1 reads DFQATT; CDR2 reads SNEGSKA (reference sequence). The CDR3 has 12 residues. The CDR3 DNA follows: TGCAGTGCACCCTTCGGGCAGACCGAAGCTTTCTTT. Translation: CSAPFGQTEAFF.

The V and J genes are TRBV2 and TRBJ1-2, with D possibly matching TRBD1 (6 bases). Trimming stripped 5 bases from V and 3 bases from J, with 22 bases between. The length of the CDR3 is 17 residues. Germline V gene data show CDR1 as SNHLY and CDR2 as FYNNEI. The DNA of the CDR3 is TGTGCCAGCAGTTACACCCGGACAGTCCAGCGTCACTATGGCTACACCTTC. It codes for CASSYTRTVQRHYGYTF. Filled out from reference TRBV2 and TRBJ1-2, the complete variable domain reads EPEVTQTPSHQVTQMGQEVILRCVPISNHLYFYWYRQILGQKVEFLVSFYNNEISEKSEIFDDQFSVERPDGSNFTLKIRSTKLEDSAMYFCASSYTRTVQRHYGYTFGSGTRLTVV.

Only a few counts were recorded for this clonotype. The gene calls are TRBV2 and TRBJ1-2, with TRBD1 identical over 8 bases. V was pared by 6 bases and J by 2 bases, with 5 bases of the junction left unmatched. The CDR3 has 14 amino acids. The germline V gene encodes CDR1 SNHLY and CDR2 FYNNEI. The CDR3 nucleotides read TGTGCCAGCAGCGGACAGGGTCAGAACTATGGCTACACCTTC. It translates to CASSGQGQNYGYTF.

V gene TRBV10-3 combines with J gene TRBJ1-1; no clear D. CDR1 and CDR2 from the germline V gene are ENHRY and SYGVKD. This CDR3 region has 14 residues. V was pared by 2 bases and J by 0 bases, with 7 bases between. As DNA, the CDR3 is TGTGCCATCAGTGAGCGCTCCCTGAACACTGAAGCTTTCTTT. It yields the protein CAISERSLNTEAFF.

This clonotype occurred once. The V call is TRBV5-1, the J call TRBJ2-7; no definite D call. Trimming left V 1 base short and J 4 bases short, with 6 bases between. Germline CDR1 and CDR2: SGHRS and YFSETQ. The length of the CDR3 is 12 residues. CDR3 nucleotides: TGCGCCAGCAGCTTGAATAGATACGAGCAGTACTTC. Residues: CASSLNRYEQYF.

This clonotype has just a few counts. The chain recombines TRBV27 with TRBJ2-3; D may be TRBD1 (6 bases). Germline V CDR1 and CDR2: MNHEY, SMNVEV (reference sequence). This CDR3 comprises 15 residues. The V end was cut by 7 bases, the J end by 4 bases, with 18 bases between. In DNA form, the CDR3 reads TGTGCCAGCATCGGGACAACCGGGAAGTCAGATACGCAGTATTTT. Translation: CASIGTTGKSDTQYF.

The gene calls are TRBV18 and TRBJ2-3; no clear D gene. CDR3 length: 14 amino acids. Germline CDR1 is KGHSH and CDR2 is LQKENI. The V end lost 3 bases, the J end lost 5 bases, and 12 bases lay between the germline ends. The CDR3 sequence: CASSPGPGGDTQYF. The DNA of the CDR3 is TGTGCCAGCTCACCCGGCCCGGGTGGAGATACGCAGTATTTT.

The chain couples TRBV29-1 to TRBJ2-2; 8 nucleotides align to TRBD2. Trimming took 3 bases from V and 1 from J; bases not matched to a gene: 1. The CDR3 is 14 residues long. The germline V gene encodes CDR1 SQVTM and CDR2 ANQGSEA. CDR3 in amino acids: CSVEAGGNTGELFF. In DNA, the CDR3 is TGCAGCGTTGAGGCGGGAGGGAACACCGGGGAGCTGTTTTTT.

As to this clonotype: Mismatch with germline at one junction end may stem from a read error. The V gene is TRBV18, the J gene TRBJ1-1; D is undetermined. Germline lookup yields CDR1 KGHSH and CDR2 LQKENI. This CDR3 has 16 residues. The CDR3 loop is CASSLSDVQMNTEDFF. DNA for the CDR3: TGTGCCAGCTCACTCTCGGATGTCCAAATGAACACTGAAGATTTCTTT.

This clonotype came up a few times. The chain carries TRBV14 and TRBJ2-1; no reliable D call. There are 12 residues in the CDR3. Germline CDR1 is SGHDN and CDR2 is FVKESK. Trimming shortened V by 3 bases and J by 10 bases, and 10 bases separated the two germline ends. CDR3: CASSQAGREQFF. The CDR3 nucleotides are TGTGCCAGCAGCCAGGCCGGACGAGAGCAGTTCTTC.

V and J are TRBV12-3 or TRBV12-4 and TRBJ2-7; unclear D gene. Trimming took off 3 bases at V and 6 bases at J, with 12 bases between the two ends. The CDR3 runs 13 residues. The DNA for the CDR3 is TGTGCCAGCAGTTTGGGCCCCCTCGGCGAGCAGTACTTC. Amino acid sequence: CASSLGPLGEQYF.

The chain carries TRBV7-2 and TRBJ1-2; a possible D gene is TRBD1 (5 bases). The CDR3 is made up of 15 amino acids. Germline CDR1 is SGHTA and CDR2 is FQGNSA. The V end was cut by 0 bases, the J end by 2 bases, with 10 bases between. CDR3 DNA sequence: TGTGCCAGCAGCTTAGCCCCAGGGTCGAACTATGGCTACACCTTC. Amino acid sequence: CASSLAPGSNYGYTF.

The gene calls are TRBV20-1 and TRBJ2-7; tentative D call: TRBD1 (6 bases). This CDR3 comprises 13 residues. Germline CDR1 is DFQATT and CDR2 is SNEGSKA (reference sequence). The ends were cut back, 3 bases at V and 1 base at J, with 10 bases in the middle. This chain's CDR3 is CSASRGRSYEQYV. The CDR3 DNA reads as TGCAGTGCTAGCAGGGGAAGGTCCTACGAGCAGTACGTC.